This passage covers 15 T cell receptor beta chains from one sample sequenced in a study of cytomegalovirus exposure and HLA in healthy donors. The protocol was immunoSEQ multiplex PCR, while the TCRdb copy is restricted to in-frame clones and leaves out a portion. The sample carries some 270,000 clones, approximately 86% recorded once. The source material was PBMCs. These receptors all come from a woman in her late teens or twenties in good health and CMV-seronegative.

The gene calls are TRBV5-1 and TRBJ2-1, with D maybe TRBD1 (6 bases). With 7 bases removed from V and 8 bases from J, the gap between germline ends came to 19 bases. Per germline, CDR1 SGHRS and CDR2 YFSETQ. CDR3 length: 14 residues. Here the CDR3 reads CASDDVTGNHEQFF. DNA for the CDR3: TGCGCCAGCGACGACGTTACAGGGAACCATGAGCAGTTCTTC.

V usage is TRBV5-6 and J usage is TRBJ2-5, with D possibly matching TRBD2 (6 bases). Per the germline V gene, CDR1 is SGHDT and CDR2 is YYEEEE. V was trimmed by 0 bases and J by 4 bases, leaving 13 bases between them. The CDR3 is made up of 15 amino acids. CDR3 sequence reads: CASSLAVGGIETQYF. Here the CDR3 DNA reads TGTGCCAGCAGCTTGGCTGTGGGGGGAATAGAGACCCAGTACTTC. The variable domain in full, completed from reference TRBV5-6 and TRBJ2-5, reads DAGVTQSPTHLIKTRGQQVTLRCSPKSGHDTVSWYQQALGQGPQFIFQYYEEEERQRGNFPDRFSGHQFPNYSSELNVNALLLGDSALYLCASSLAVGGIETQYFGPGTRLLVL.

The chain combines TRBV18 with TRBJ2-7; 8 nucleotides line up with TRBD1. V was clipped by 6 bases and J by 3 bases; unmatched bases: 7. CDR1 and CDR2 from the germline V gene are KGHSH and LQKENI. The CDR3 runs 14 residues. The CDR3 loop reads CASSPGTGNYEQYF. CDR3 nucleotide sequence: TGTGCCAGCTCCCCTGGGACAGGTAACTACGAGCAGTACTTC.

The CDR3 sequence: CASGLVGEEQYF. The CDR3 coding sequence is TGTGCTAGTGGTTTGGTCGGGGAAGAGCAGTACTTC. This rearrangement joins TRBV12-5 to TRBJ2-7; possibly TRBD2 for D (5 bases). This CDR3 is 12 amino acids long. Trimming shortened V by 0 bases and J by 7 bases, and 7 bases separated the two germline ends. CDR1 LGHNT and CDR2 FRNRAP come from the germline V gene.

V gene TRBV5-1 combines with J gene TRBJ2-7, with 13 bases matching TRBD2. CDR3 length equals 16 residues. Germline lookup yields CDR1 SGHRS and CDR2 YFSETQ. V dropped 3 bases and J dropped 1; count of bases not matched to a gene: 4. The CDR3 protein is CASSWRTSGGSYEQYF. In nucleotides, the CDR3 is TGCGCCAGCAGCTGGAGGACTAGCGGGGGTTCCTACGAGCAGTACTTC.

This clone was observed a single time. V gene TRBV10-3 combines with J gene TRBJ2-7; maybe TRBD2 (5 bases). Trimming cost V 2 bases and J 6 bases, with 14 bases left between them. This CDR3 is 14 amino acids long. In germline, CDR1 is ENHRY, CDR2 SYGVKD. The DNA of the CDR3 is TGTGCCATCAGTGAGGCACCGGGAAAGGGCGAGCAGTACTTC. Residues: CAISEAPGKGEQYF.

This clone was counted a single time. The chain couples TRBV9 to TRBJ1-3; D remains unclear. Looked up from germline, CDR1 is SGDLS and CDR2 is YYNGEE. The CDR3 contains 17 residues. V was shortened by 3 bases and J by 4 bases, with 20 bases between the two germline ends. CDR3 nucleotide sequence: TGTGCCAGCAGCGCCTATCCCGAGTCCCTGCGGGGAAACACCATATATTTT. It yields the protein CASSAYPESLRGNTIYF.

V gene TRBV7-3 combines with J gene TRBJ2-1; 10 nucleotides match TRBD2. V lost 5 bases to trimming and J lost 4 bases; unmatched junction nucleotides: 5. Germline V gives CDR1 SGHTA, CDR2 FQGTGA. This CDR3 is built from 15 residues. For the CDR3, the DNA is TGTGCCAGCAGCCCCGGGACTAGCGCGTACAATGAGCAGTTCTTC. Protein: CASSPGTSAYNEQFF. Variable domain in full (rest from reference TRBV7-3 and TRBJ2-1): GAGVSQTPSNKVTEKGKYVELRCDPISGHTALYWYRQSLGQGPEFLIYFQGTGAADDSGLPNDRFFAVRPEGSVSTLKIQRTERGDSAVYLCASSPGTSAYNEQFFGPGTRLTVL.

V and J are TRBV5-1 and TRBJ1-4; D not resolved. Deletions cut 1 base from V and 8 bases from J, with 9 bases between. This CDR3 has 13 amino acids. Germline-derived CDR1 and CDR2 are SGHRS and YFSETQ. CDR3 in amino acids: CASSLMEREKLFF. The DNA for the CDR3 is TGCGCCAGCAGCTTGATGGAGAGAGAAAAACTGTTTTTT.

The chain joins TRBV29-1 to TRBJ1-3; D is unclear. Germline CDR1 SQVTM, CDR2 ANQGSEA. This CDR3 comprises 14 residues. The V and J ends lost 2 bases and 0 bases respectively, with 8 bases between them. As DNA, the CDR3 is TGCAGCGTTGAAACGGGGTTCTCTGGAAACACCATATATTTT. Translated: CSVETGFSGNTIYF.

This rearrangement joins TRBV5-4 to TRBJ2-7; 8 bases are a match to TRBD1. Trimming removed 2 bases from V and 4 bases from J; junction bases left unmatched: 5. CDR1 and CDR2 from the germline V gene are SGHNT and YYREEE (reference sequence). The CDR3 totals 14 residues. CDR3 residues: CASSFDRGDYEQYF. CDR3 in DNA: TGTGCCAGCAGCTTCGACAGGGGCGATTACGAGCAGTACTTC.

CDR3 sequence reads: CASSLTASGPYYNEQFF. The CDR3 DNA reads TGTGCCAGCAGTTTAACAGCTAGCGGGCCGTACTACAATGAGCAGTTCTTC. V and J are TRBV27 and TRBJ2-1; 8 nucleotides align to TRBD2. The CDR3 loop spans 17 amino acids. J gave up 3 bases and V 2 bases, and 9 bases lay outside the gene matches. Germline values: CDR1 MNHEY, CDR2 SMNVEV (reference sequence).

The chain links TRBV10-1 to TRBJ2-2; the match to TRBD2 covers 13 bases. Germline loops: CDR1 WNHNN, CDR2 SYGVQD (reference sequence). CDR3 length: 17 residues. The J segment lost 4 bases and the V segment lost 3 bases, leaving 5 bases of the junction unmatched. CDR3: CASSDWTSGSITGELFF. The CDR3 nucleotides are TGCGCCAGCAGTGATTGGACTAGCGGGAGTATCACCGGGGAGCTGTTTTTT.

The V and J genes are TRBV9 and TRBJ2-1; TRBD2 might be the D (5 bases). The V and J ends lost 4 bases and 6 bases respectively, with 23 bases between them. The CDR3 has 17 residues. Germline V gene data show CDR1 as SGDLS and CDR2 as YYNGEE. The CDR3, as DNA: TGTGCCAGCAGCAAAAACGAGGGTAGGAGGCTAGGCAATGAGCAGTTCTTC. This encodes CASSKNEGRRLGNEQFF.

This rearrangement joins TRBV5-1 to TRBJ2-1; D is ambiguous. This CDR3 contains 16 residues. V was trimmed by 0 bases and J by 3 bases, leaving 13 bases between them. Germline V gene data show CDR1 as SGHRS and CDR2 as YFSETQ. CDR3 DNA: TGCGCCAGCAGCTTGGCCATTAGACGGAGCTACAATGAGCAGTTCTTC. Its translation is CASSLAIRRSYNEQFF.